These T cell receptor beta chains were read from a single sample in a study of blood T cell repertoires in COVID-19. This table comes from immunoSEQ multiplex PCR, and its TCRdb copy is limited to in-frame clones, with some not included. The sample has approximately 300,000 clones, about 87% seen once. The sample comprised peripheral blood. All receptors come from a woman aged 40 to 50 with acute or convalescent COVID-19. Both conserved end residues are part of each CDR3. Part of the rows lack a size; the others show once, few, many or a class for expanded clones.

V gene	clone size	J gene	CDR3 length	CDR3 protein
TRBV30	NA	TRBJ1-1	17	CAWNNDGQLWPSTEAFF
TRBV24-1	NA	TRBJ2-2	16	CATSDTGTGVSGELFF
TRBV25-1	NA	TRBJ1-4	17	CASSVWDRGPTNEKLFF
TRBV2	NA	TRBJ1-2	14	CASIPTVFNYGYTF
TRBV30	NA	TRBJ1-5	16	CAWSAPGGGSNQPQHF
TRBV19	NA	TRBJ2-2	18	CASTKFSPGTGNTGELFF
TRBV5-4	NA	TRBJ1-1	15	CASSLRGYSNTEAFF
TRBV2	NA	TRBJ1-1	14	CASSDVLGGTEAFF
TRBV2	once	TRBJ1-2	15	CASSLARGDNYGYTF
TRBV29-1	NA	TRBJ1-2	14	CSVGGVGALGGYTF
TRBV7-2	NA	TRBJ2-1	16	CASSLWTSGGSGEQFF
TRBV7-6	NA	TRBJ2-3	17	CASSLVAGGPLTDTQYF
TRBV6-5	NA	TRBJ1-5	12	CASGRGDQPQHF
TRBV21-1	NA	TRBJ1-2	17	CASSKGVGQGQGYGYTF
TRBV29-1	NA	TRBJ2-1	14	CSVAMGQAYNEQFF
TRBV27	NA	TRBJ1-2	14	CASSFAATGDGYTF
TRBV27	NA	TRBJ1-6	15	CASSFGGTYNSPLHF
TRBV5-1	NA	TRBJ1-1	14	CASRNLGVNTEAFF
TRBV19	NA	TRBJ1-5	15	CASSAGTTSNQPQHF
TRBV19	NA	TRBJ1-1	14	CASSIGRRVTEAFF
TRBV2	NA	TRBJ1-2	15	CASSFEYGQARGYTF
TRBV5-1	NA	TRBJ2-2	14	CASSLGRPTGELFF
TRBV11-2	NA	TRBJ1-4	16	CASSPTRTGQNEKLFF
TRBV4-1	NA	TRBJ1-6	15	CASSQVHGGVSPLHF
TRBV7-7	NA	TRBJ2-1	15	CASSAYQRGWDEQFF
TRBV7-2	NA	TRBJ2-3	15	CASSLGLHPADTQYF
TRBV3-1/TRBV3-2	NA	TRBJ1-2	14	CASSQDRDWGGYTF
TRBV5-1	NA	TRBJ1-6	15	CASSLSTGANSPLHF
TRBV23-1	NA	TRBJ1-1	14	CASSLPTVNTEAFF
TRBV11-2	NA	TRBJ1-2	13	CASSLDTLYGYTF
TRBV5-1	NA	TRBJ1-6	17	CASSLGASGIYNSPLHF
TRBV5-5	NA	TRBJ1-6	15	CASRARGARNSPLHF
TRBV2	NA	TRBJ1-4	14	CARWTGQVGEKLFF
TRBV19	NA	TRBJ1-3	15	CASSPTGSSGNTIYF
TRBV27	NA	TRBJ1-5	15	CASSLGTGGNQPQHF
TRBV2	NA	TRBJ2-5	15	CASTPQGGNQETQYF
TRBV6-5	NA	TRBJ2-5	15	CASCVHGGSGETQYF
TRBV2	once	TRBJ1-6	14	CASSWDRNNSPLHF
TRBV19	NA	TRBJ1-1	14	CASRRHGMNTEAFF
TRBV29-1	NA	TRBJ1-2	13	CSVEDPQGHGYTF
TRBV4-1	once	TRBJ1-5	18	CASSQGYGLPNSNQPQHF
TRBV5-4	NA	TRBJ2-5	13	CASSYGQGETQYF
TRBV5-1	NA	TRBJ2-5	12	CASEGWEETQYF
TRBV29-1	NA	TRBJ1-2	14	CSVSTEFSNYGYTF
TRBV6-1	NA	TRBJ1-1	14	CASSDHEGVAEAFF